Following are 13 T cell receptor beta chains from one sample sequenced in a study of STAT3 mutations in large granular lymphocyte leukemia. Sequencing used immunoSEQ multiplex PCR; TCRdb keeps in-frame clones, though not all of them. Of about 1,500 clones listed, about two thirds were seen once; the top ten hold 30% to 45%. The study, taken as a whole, reports: Every T-cell large granular lymphocyte leukemia patient had at least one immunodominant TCR beta clonotype.

Their antigens are not known. Sequenced input: peripheral blood mononuclear cells. These receptors originate from a man aged 45-65 years with T-cell large granular lymphocyte leukemia. Some clones in this sample may be carry-over from other donors' samples.

This sequence joins TRBV14 and TRBJ2-1, with D unclear. Germline CDR1 reads SGHDN; CDR2 reads FVKESK. V shed 3 bases and J shed 5 bases, with 8 bases lying between them. This CDR3 contains 13 residues. The CDR3 loop reads CASSQGRNNEQFF. CDR3 nucleotide sequence: TGTGCCAGCAGCCAGGGTAGAAACAATGAGCAGTTCTTC.

The chain is built from TRBV27 and TRBJ1-2, with TRBD1 matching over 7 bases. In germline, CDR1 is MNHEY, CDR2 SMNVEV (reference sequence). The ends lost 4 bases at V and 4 bases at J; junction bases unmatched: 6. The CDR3 length is 14 residues. This CDR3 is CASSSPGQLYGYTF. The DNA for the CDR3 is TGTGCCAGCAGTTCTCCGGGACAGCTCTATGGCTACACCTTC.

The rearrangement uses TRBV13 and TRBJ2-7; 10 positions agree with TRBD2. V shed 5 bases and J 3 bases; nucleotides not matched to a gene: 7. Germline V gene data show CDR1 as PRHDT and CDR2 as FYEKMQ (reference sequence). CDR3 length equals 15 residues. The chain's CDR3 is CASSPRTSGHYEQYF. DNA for the CDR3: TGTGCCAGCAGCCCCCGGACTAGCGGACACTACGAGCAGTACTTC.

The chain uses TRBV5-4 and TRBJ1-2, with 9 bases fitting TRBD1. The trim removed 0 bases at V and 4 bases at J, leaving 13 bases unmatched. The CDR3 has 18 residues. CDR1 is SGHNT and CDR2 is YYREEE in the germline V gene (reference sequence). DNA for the CDR3: TGTGCCAGCAGCTTGGTATTCACAGGGGGCGCGGGATTCTATGGCTACACCTTC. As protein: CASSLVFTGGAGFYGYTF.

V is TRBV5-4 and J is TRBJ2-1, with 7 nucleotides matching TRBD2. The CDR3 has 13 amino acids. J lost 7 bases, V lost 7 bases, and 8 bases had no gene match. CDR1 and CDR2 (germline): SGHNT, YYREEE (reference sequence). CDR3 coding DNA: TGTGCCAGCCGCGCGGGGGAAGGGAATGAGCAGTTCTTC. Protein product: CASRAGEGNEQFF.

On this clone itself: The CDR3 does not end in the conserved phenylalanine or tryptophan, so this is likely a read error. The DNA is left out, because the CDR3 cannot be placed on it with certainty; the CDR3 is given as TCRdb lists it. This rearrangement joins TRBV5-1 to TRBJ1-5; the table assigns TRBD1, which was not confirmed against the DNA. Both ends counted, the CDR3 spans 8 residues. Germline V CDR1 and CDR2: SGHRS, YFSETQ. CDR3: CASSPGQL.

The rearrangement joins TRBV18 to TRBJ2-6, with D possibly matching TRBD1 (6 bases). Germline loops: CDR1 KGHSH, CDR2 LQKENI. Trimming took off 1 base at V and 0 bases at J, with 10 bases between the two ends. This CDR3 comprises 17 residues. CDR3 in DNA: TGTGCCAGCTCACCACTGTCGACAGGCTCTGGGGCCAACGTCCTGACTTTC. The encoded protein is CASSPLSTGSGANVLTF.

V and J are TRBV10-2 and TRBJ2-7, with D perhaps given as TRBD1 or TRBD2 (5 bases each). Trimming shortened V by 6 bases and J by 2 bases, and 11 bases separated the two germline ends. The length of the CDR3 is 13 residues. Per the germline V gene, CDR1 is WSHSY and CDR2 is SAAADI. In nucleotides, the CDR3 is TGCGCCAGCAGGGGGGAACAACCCTACGAGCAGTACTTC. It specifies CASRGEQPYEQYF.

V gene TRBV27 combines with J gene TRBJ2-5, with D possibly TRBD2 on 6 matching bases. V was clipped by 5 bases and J by 9 bases, with 22 bases between them. Germline lookup yields CDR1 MNHEY and CDR2 SMNVEV (reference sequence). This CDR3 contains 15 residues. The CDR3 coding sequence is TGTGCCAGCAGTATCGGTTGGGGGGACGTACTGCCCCAGTACTTC. Protein sequence: CASSIGWGDVLPQYF.

This clone was seen only a few times. This rearrangement joins TRBV30 to TRBJ1-5, with TRBD1 matching over 7 bases. The CDR3 sequence is 13 residues long. Trimming cost V 4 bases and J 7 bases; bases outside gene matches: 7. CDR1 and CDR2 (germline): GTSNPN, SVGIG (reference sequence). In nucleotides, the CDR3 is TGTGCCTGGAATAGAGGGGGCTACCAGCCCCAGCATTTT. This gives the protein CAWNRGGYQPQHF.

This sequence joins TRBV4-1 and TRBJ1-2, with 11 nucleotides matching TRBD1. The CDR3 sequence is 16 residues long. CDR1 is MGHRA and CDR2 is YSYEKL in the germline V gene. The ends lost 2 bases at V and 4 bases at J; junction bases unmatched: 6. CDR3 amino acids: CASSQPGQGAVYGYTF. The CDR3 DNA is TGCGCCAGCAGCCAACCTGGACAGGGGGCGGTCTATGGCTACACCTTC.

The chain is built from TRBV6-5 and TRBJ1-5; D is uncertain. Trimming removed 3 bases from V and 2 bases from J, with 5 bases in between. From germline, CDR1 is MNHEY and CDR2 SVGAGI. CDR3 length: 13 residues. The CDR3 DNA follows: TGTGCCAGCAGTTATCTAGGCAATCAGCCCCAGCATTTT. This sequence encodes CASSYLGNQPQHF.

A remark on this clone: At one boundary the junction diverges from the germline segment, which might be a read error. The CDR3 loop reads CASSDTGGPYAQYF. DNA for the CDR3: TGTGCCAGCAGCGACACAGGGGGCCCCTACGCGCAGTACTTC. The genes are TRBV7-8 and TRBJ2-7; 9 bases agree with TRBD1. The CDR3 contains 14 residues. CDR1 and CDR2 from the germline V gene are SGHVS and FQNEAQ.